This record covers a single T cell receptor (beta chain). Its matching antigen is unknown. This entry comes from a study of T cells in pancreatic ductal adenocarcinoma. The repertoire was sequenced with immunoSEQ multiplex PCR; TCRdb's copy has only in-frame clones and lacks some. Here the sample spans roughly 100,000 clones, 90% to 95% being singletons. Germline assignment: CDR1 MNHEY and CDR2 SVGAGI. CDR3 size: 16 residues. J gave up 2 bases and V 2 bases, and 6 bases lay outside the gene matches. Surgery without prior neoadjuvant therapy was the treatment of the selected pancreatic ductal adenocarcinoma patients. Study results and limitations: Results skew toward the minority of patients with early-stage disease. Tumor and blood clonality did not differ significantly, about 0.11 versus 0.066.

The J gene is TRBJ2-7, the V gene TRBV6-5, with 10 positions matching TRBD2. The source is a human donor with pancreatic ductal adenocarcinoma. The sample taken for sequencing was PBMCs. CDR3 residues: CASSYGLAGAAYEQYF. For the CDR3, the DNA is TGTGCCAGCAGTTACGGCCTAGCGGGAGCCGCCTACGAGCAGTACTTC.